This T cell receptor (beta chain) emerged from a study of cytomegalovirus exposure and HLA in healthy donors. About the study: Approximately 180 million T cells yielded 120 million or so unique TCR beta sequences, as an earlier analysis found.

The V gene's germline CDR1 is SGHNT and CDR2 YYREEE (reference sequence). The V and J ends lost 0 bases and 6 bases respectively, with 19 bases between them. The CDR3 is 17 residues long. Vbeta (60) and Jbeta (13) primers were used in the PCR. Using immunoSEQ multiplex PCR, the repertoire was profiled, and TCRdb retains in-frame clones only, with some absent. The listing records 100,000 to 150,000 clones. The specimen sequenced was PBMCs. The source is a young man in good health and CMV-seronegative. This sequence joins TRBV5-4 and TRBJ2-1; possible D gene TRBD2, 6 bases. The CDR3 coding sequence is TGTGCCAGCAGCTTGGGCGCGGGGCAAACGGTAGGCAATGAGCAGTTCTTC. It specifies CASSLGAGQTVGNEQFF.